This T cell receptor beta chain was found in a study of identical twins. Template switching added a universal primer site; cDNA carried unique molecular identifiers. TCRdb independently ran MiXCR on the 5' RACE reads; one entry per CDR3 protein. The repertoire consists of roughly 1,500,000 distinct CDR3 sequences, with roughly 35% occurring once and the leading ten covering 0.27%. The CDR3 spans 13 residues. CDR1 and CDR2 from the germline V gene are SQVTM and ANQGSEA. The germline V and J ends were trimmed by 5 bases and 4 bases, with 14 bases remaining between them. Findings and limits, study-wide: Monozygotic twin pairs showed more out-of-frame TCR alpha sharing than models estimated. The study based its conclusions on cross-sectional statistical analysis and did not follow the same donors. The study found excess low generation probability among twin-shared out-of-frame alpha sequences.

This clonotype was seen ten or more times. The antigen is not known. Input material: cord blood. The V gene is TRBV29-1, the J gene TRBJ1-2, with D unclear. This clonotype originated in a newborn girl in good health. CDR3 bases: TGCAGCGTTCCTCTTAGTGGTGGCTATGGCTACACCTTC. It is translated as CSVPLSGGYGYTF. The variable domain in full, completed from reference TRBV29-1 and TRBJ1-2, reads SAVISQKPSRDICQRGTSLTIQCQVDSQVTMMFWYRQQPGQSLTLIATANQGSEATYESGFVIDKFPISRPNLTFSTLTVSNMSPEDSSIYLCSVPLSGGYGYTFGSGTRLTVV.